The 6 T cell receptor beta chains in this list originate from one sample, sequenced in a study of human T cells and chemical hapten exposure. Via MiXCR, TCRdb re-called the RACE reads, giving one row per CDR3 protein. This table holds over 300,000 distinct CDR3 sequences, 4.5% to 5.5% found once. Time point of the sample: pre-sensitization, week 0. Treatment reported: therapeutic diphenylcyclopropenone sensitization with weekly scalp DPC. The sample consisted of whole blood, taken in connection with sensitization to the hapten diphenylcyclopropenone (DPC). These receptors were obtained from a woman aged 45-59 years with alopecia areata. Some clones in this sample may be carry-over from other donors' samples.

The chain uses TRBV18 and TRBJ2-1; 8 bases map to TRBD2. V dropped 0 bases and J dropped 4; count of bases not matched to a gene: 5. Germline CDR1 KGHSH, CDR2 LQKENI. CDR3 length equals 16 residues. The CDR3 bases are TGTGCCAGCTCACCACCAGCGGGAGAAAGGTACAATGAGCAGTTCTTC. This sequence encodes CASSPPAGERYNEQFF.

This clonotype has ten or more counts. The chain is built from TRBV2 and TRBJ1-1; D remains ambiguous. CDR3 length: 13 residues. Germline CDR1 reads SNHLY; CDR2 reads FYNNEI. Between the trimmed V and J ends, which lost 2 bases and 2 bases, there was a span of 6 bases. The CDR3 bases are TGTGCCAGCAGTGAAAGGGATAACACTGAAGCTTTCTTT. Translated: CASSERDNTEAFF.

This clonotype was observed many times. The chain uses TRBV5-1 and TRBJ2-5; D is undetermined. The CDR3 loop spans 14 amino acids. Trimming left V 0 bases short and J 2 bases short, with 8 bases between. Germline values: CDR1 SGHRS, CDR2 YFSETQ. This CDR3 is CASSLAVAQETQYF. CDR3 in DNA: TGCGCCAGCAGCTTGGCGGTAGCTCAAGAGACCCAGTACTTC.

The rearrangement joins TRBV30 to TRBJ1-1, with D unresolved. From germline, CDR1 is GTSNPN and CDR2 SVGIG (reference sequence). The CDR3 has 13 residues. V lost 3 bases and J lost 5, with 13 bases in between. The CDR3 nucleotides are TGTGCCTGGAGGCGGGGATCGGCGACTGAAGCTTTCTTT. Amino acid sequence: CAWRRGSATEAFF.

This clonotype has at least ten counts. This chain connects TRBV5-1 to TRBJ1-3; D is uncertain. Deletions cut 4 bases from V and 0 bases from J, with 8 bases between. Germline V gene lookup returns CDR1 SGHRS and CDR2 YFSETQ. The CDR3 is 14 residues long. The CDR3 DNA reads as TGCGCCAGCAGCCGGACGGTCTCTGGAAACACCATATATTTT. Translation gives CASSRTVSGNTIYF. The full variable domain, completed using reference TRBV5-1 and TRBJ1-3, is KAGVTQTPRYLIKTRGQQVTLSCSPISGHRSVSWYQQTPGQGLQFLFEYFSETQRNKGNFPGRFSGRQFSNSRSEMNVSTLELGDSALYLCASSRTVSGNTIYFGEGSWLTVV.

This clonotype has a count of ten or more. The chain links TRBV12-3 or TRBV12-4 to TRBJ2-1, with 12 bases that match TRBD2. V lost 5 bases and J lost 8; bases outside the gene matches: 7. The CDR3 length is 15 residues. The CDR3 sequence: CASSTPTSGSYEQFF. CDR3 in DNA: TGTGCCAGCAGTACCCCGACTAGCGGGAGCTATGAGCAGTTCTTC.